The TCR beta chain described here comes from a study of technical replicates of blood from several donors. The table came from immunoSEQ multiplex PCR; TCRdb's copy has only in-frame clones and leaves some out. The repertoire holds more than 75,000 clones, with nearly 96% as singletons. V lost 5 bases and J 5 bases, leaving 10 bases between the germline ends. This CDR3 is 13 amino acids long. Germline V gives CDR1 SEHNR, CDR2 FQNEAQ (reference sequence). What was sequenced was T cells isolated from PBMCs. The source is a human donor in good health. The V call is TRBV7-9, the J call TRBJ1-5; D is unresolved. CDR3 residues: CASSRHSDQPQHF. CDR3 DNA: TGTGCCAGCAGCAGACACAGTGATCAGCCCCAGCATTTT.